Listed below are T cell receptor beta chains from one sample, sequenced in a study of cytomegalovirus exposure and HLA in healthy donors. Data came from immunoSEQ multiplex PCR; TCRdb stores just in-frame clones and leaves some out. The sample includes approximately 160,000 clones, around three quarters seen only once; the top ten take 1.5% to 1.7%. The sample consisted of PBMCs. These receptors were collected from a middle-aged man in good health and CMV-seronegative. Both conserved end residues are trimmed from each CDR3. The order of the fields is V gene, J gene, CDR3 protein.

>TRBV21-1|TRBJ2-5
ASSKDNPGQYQETQY
>TRBV7-2|TRBJ2-1
ASSPGLATYEQF
>TRBV9|TRBJ2-4
ASSVGVSGRVNIQY
>TRBV5-6|TRBJ1-2
ASSVSGIPGYGYT
>TRBV5-1|TRBJ2-1
ASSGETSGRNEQF
>TRBV7-2|TRBJ2-2
ASSLYRGSTGELF
>TRBV5-4|TRBJ2-1
ASSPTGGGDNEQF
>TRBV4-2|TRBJ2-7
ASSQERADSSYEQY
>TRBV7-3|TRBJ2-1
ASSLLAGVPNEQF
>TRBV7-9|TRBJ1-1
ASSLTGGAF
>TRBV5-1|TRBJ2-7
ASSRQGDEQY
>TRBV4-1|TRBJ2-7
ASSQADRFSYEQY
>TRBV7-2|TRBJ2-3
ASSPPTRGTDTQY